This T cell receptor beta chain was profiled in a study of vaccination effects on CD4 cells after COVID-19. TCRdb's copy holds only in-frame clones and misses some; the assay was immunoSEQ multiplex PCR. There are tens of thousands of clones in the sample; 80% to 85% occur only once, and approximately 1.2% lies in the top ten. Points from the study as a whole: In vaccinees who were healthy, merely 1 out of 255 vaccine-induced clones cross-reacted with common cold coronaviruses.

The CDR3 runs 15 residues. CDR1 is MNHEY, CDR2 SVGAGI, per germline. The ends were cut back, 0 bases at V and 4 bases at J, with 12 bases in the middle. As concerns this clone: What it recognizes is unknown.

Sequencing in the ViraFEST assay came after antigen-specific CD4+ T cells had been expanded with viral peptide pools, which were used to stimulate PBMC. Isolating CD4+ T cells followed approximately nine days of culture. Participants received two doses of either the BNT162b2 or mRNA-1273 vaccine. The TCR originated in a human donor who received a COVID-19 vaccine. The source was CD4+ T cells from PBMCs cultured with HCoV-229E spike peptides, collected after COVID-19 vaccination. The J gene is TRBJ1-1, the V gene TRBV6-5; the D is unclear. CDR3 protein: CASSYSEGRFTEAFF. The CDR3 nucleotides read TGTGCCAGCAGTTACTCGGAGGGAAGGTTCACTGAAGCTTTCTTT.